Listed here is a single T cell receptor (beta chain). V was clipped by 2 bases and J by 5 bases; unmatched bases: 7. The germline gives CDR1 SGHRS, CDR2 YFSETQ. The CDR3 covers 16 residues. The authors' processing: Reference gene primer amplification gave estimated nucleated cell counts. Here immunoSEQ multiplex PCR was the method, and the copy in TCRdb shows in-frame clones only, minus some. V, J and clone size are those of that table, while D and trimming were read from the DNA. The sample lists approximately 300,000 clones, roughly 88% occurring once. The sample is drawn from a study of blood T cell repertoires in COVID-19. Across the whole study: The United States, Italy and Spain were the sources of the acute and convalescent COVID-19 samples. In each case, the material was cDNA or gDNA derived from T cells, B-cell-depleted T cells, or PBMCs.

This rearrangement joins TRBV5-1 to TRBJ2-2, with TRBD2 identical over 9 bases. The sequence derives from a woman in her 50s with acute or convalescent COVID-19. Sequencing input: peripheral blood. The CDR3 sequence: CASSFSGRPDTGELFF. The CDR3 coding sequence is TGCGCCAGCAGCTTTAGCGGGAGACCGGATACCGGGGAGCTGTTTTTT.